Presented here are 27 T cell receptor beta chains from one specimen sequenced in a study of response to subunit inactivated influenza vaccine. TCRdb analysed the RT-PCR reads with MiXCR anew, one entry per CDR3 protein. The sample has about 620,000 distinct CDR3 sequences, 12% seen once; the top ten hold about a tenth. This sample comprised PBMCs from blood, obtained on the day of vaccination. The receptors were sampled from a man in his fifties or sixties who received an inactivated influenza vaccine.

Many counts were recorded for this clonotype. This rearrangement joins TRBV6-2 or TRBV6-3 to TRBJ2-2; tentatively, D is TRBD1 (5 bases). V was clipped by 10 bases and J by 7 bases, with 10 bases between them. Germline CDR1 MNHEY, CDR2 SVGEGT. This CDR3 has 11 amino acids. The CDR3 sequence: CATRVVGELFF. CDR3 DNA sequence: TGTGCCACCAGGGTCGTCGGGGAGCTGTTTTTT.

The J gene is TRBJ2-7, the V gene TRBV20-1; 10 nucleotides agree with TRBD2. The CDR3 is 15 amino acids. The germline CDR1 and CDR2 sequences are DFQATT and SNEGSKA (reference sequence). After removal of 5 bases from V and 1 base from J, the junction contained 8 bases not matched to a gene. CDR3 bases: TGCAGTGCTTTTTTGGGACTAGCGCCTTCCTACGAGCAGTACTTC. The encoded protein is CSAFLGLAPSYEQYF.

V usage is TRBV2 and J usage is TRBJ2-5; 10 nucleotides line up with TRBD1. Germline-derived CDR1 and CDR2 are SNHLY and FYNNEI. J was trimmed by 5 bases and V by 6 bases; bases with no gene match: 6. This CDR3 is 14 amino acids long. CDR3 loop: CASRAGTGVETQYF. CDR3 nucleotide sequence: TGTGCCAGCAGGGCCGGGACAGGGGTTGAGACCCAGTACTTC.

This clonotype was found a few times. The chain is built from TRBV5-1 and TRBJ2-7; no reliable D call. The CDR3 covers 12 residues. Germline V CDR1 and CDR2: SGHRS, YFSETQ. V was cut by 0 bases and J by 5 bases, with 6 bases left in between. The CDR3: CASSLEADEQYF. In DNA form, the CDR3 reads TGCGCCAGCAGCTTGGAGGCGGACGAGCAGTACTTC.

The chain uses TRBV27 and TRBJ2-3; 10 nucleotides line up with TRBD2. Germline trimming cut 3 bases from V and 8 bases from J; bases unmatched to any gene: 11. The germline CDR1 and CDR2 sequences are MNHEY and SMNVEV (reference sequence). The CDR3 loop spans 16 amino acids. CDR3 region: CASSFDPSGSMGTQYF. CDR3 DNA sequence: TGTGCCAGCAGTTTTGATCCTAGCGGGAGTATGGGTACGCAGTATTTT.

This chain joins TRBV7-2 and TRBJ2-3, with 9 bases identical to TRBD2. J was trimmed by 6 bases and V by 5 bases; bases with no gene match: 9. This CDR3 is 15 amino acids long. The germline CDR1 and CDR2 sequences are SGHTA and FQGNSA. The CDR3 nucleotides read TGTGCCAGCAGCCAGGCGCGGGGGGGCGGGGATACGCAGTATTTT. Residues: CASSQARGGGDTQYF.

This clonotype appeared a few times. V is TRBV29-1 and J is TRBJ2-1; 8 nucleotides agree with TRBD2. The CDR3 has 12 amino acids. Looked up from germline, CDR1 is SQVTM and CDR2 is ANQGSEA. V gave up 5 bases and J gave up 6 bases; unmatched junction bases: 3. The CDR3 DNA follows: TGCAGCGTTTACGGGGGGGGCAATGAGCAGTTCTTC. Encoded protein: CSVYGGGNEQFF.

The table lists this clonotype with a few counts. V usage is TRBV7-8 and J usage is TRBJ1-1; no definite D call. The germline V gene encodes CDR1 SGHVS and CDR2 FQNEAQ. V was cut by 5 bases and J by 6 bases, with 16 bases left in between. The CDR3 sequence is 14 residues long. This CDR3 reads CASSPDLWRAEAFF. CDR3 DNA: TGTGCCAGCAGCCCCGACCTTTGGCGGGCTGAAGCTTTCTTT.

This clonotype was seen repeatedly, ten times or more. V and J are TRBV28 and TRBJ2-3; D might be TRBD1 (6 bases). The CDR3 loop spans 14 amino acids. Per the germline V gene, CDR1 is MDHEN and CDR2 is SYDVKM. V lost 2 bases to trimming and J lost 6 bases, with 12 bases between them. CDR3 DNA sequence: TGTGCCAGCAGTTTACAGGGGCCGATGGATACGCAGTATTTT. This translates into CASSLQGPMDTQYF.

This clonotype has at least ten counts. The gene calls are TRBV14 and TRBJ2-4; 9 nucleotides agree with TRBD1. The junction had 18 bases not matched to a gene; V was cut back by 6 bases and J by 9 bases. Germline lookup yields CDR1 SGHDN and CDR2 FVKESK. This CDR3 spans 17 amino acids. The CDR3 protein is CASRTSRDRVDMGIQYF. CDR3 DNA: TGTGCCAGCAGGACTAGCCGGGACAGGGTTGATATGGGCATTCAGTACTTC.

The sample holds a few counts of this clonotype. V and J are TRBV20-1 and TRBJ2-3; D unresolved. With 6 bases removed from V and 1 base from J, the gap between germline ends came to 8 bases. This CDR3 region has 12 residues. Germline lookup yields CDR1 DFQATT and CDR2 SNEGSKA (reference sequence). CDR3 in DNA: TGCAGTGCCGTCGGCGGCACAGATACGCAGTATTTT. Its translation: CSAVGGTDTQYF.

The chain employs TRBV20-1 and TRBJ2-1, with D tentatively TRBD1 or TRBD2 (5 bases each). The V gene lost 6 bases and the J gene lost 4 bases, with 19 bases spanning the gap. This CDR3 contains 15 residues. Germline CDR1 and CDR2: DFQATT and SNEGSKA (reference sequence). CDR3 bases: TGCAGTGCCCTCCCCGGGGACCCGGCTTACAATGAGCAGTTCTTC. It specifies CSALPGDPAYNEQFF.

V is TRBV4-3 and J is TRBJ2-2; D uncertain. Trimming cost V 5 bases and J 7 bases, with 8 bases left between them. Germline V gives CDR1 LGHNA, CDR2 YSLEER. This CDR3 has 12 amino acids. The CDR3 loop reads CASSRGGGELFF. CDR3 bases: TGCGCCAGCAGCAGAGGTGGCGGGGAGCTGTTTTTT.

The chain uses TRBV12-3 or TRBV12-4 and TRBJ2-3; 8 bases line up with TRBD2. Trimming cost V 6 bases and J 4 bases; bases outside gene matches: 15. The CDR3 has 17 amino acids. The CDR3 region is CASSGGGLEFSADTQYF. CDR3 sequence (DNA): TGTGCCAGCAGCGGAGGGGGACTAGAGTTTAGCGCAGATACGCAGTATTTT.

This chain links TRBV19 with TRBJ2-1; 8 nucleotides line up with TRBD1. Germline V gene sequence: CDR1 LNHDA, CDR2 SQIVND (reference sequence). V shed 3 bases and J 5 bases; nucleotides not matched to a gene: 3. The CDR3 sequence is 14 residues long. The DNA for the CDR3 is TGTGCCAGTAGTATTCCGGGACAGGACAATGAGCAGTTCTTC. As protein: CASSIPGQDNEQFF.

This clonotype was detected a few times. This rearrangement joins TRBV15 to TRBJ1-5; D perhaps matches TRBD1 (5 bases). CDR3 length: 13 residues. V was clipped by 3 bases and J by 7 bases, with 10 bases between them. Germline CDR1 and CDR2: LNHNV and YYDKDF (reference sequence). CDR3 amino acids: CATSSSRGQPQHF. The CDR3 DNA sequence: TGTGCCACCAGCAGTAGCCGGGGGCAGCCCCAGCATTTT. Full variable domain (remainder filled in from reference TRBV15 and TRBJ1-5): DAMVIQNPRYQVTQFGKPVTLSCSQTLNHNVMYWYQQKSSQAPKLLFHYYDKDFNNEADTPDNFQSRRPNTSFCFLDIRSPGLGDTAMYLCATSSSRGQPQHFGDGTRLSIL.

This clonotype came up a few times. CDR3 in DNA: TGCGCCAGCAGCTTGGCCCCCAAAGGACTAGCGGGACAAGAGACCCAGTACTTC. Residues: CASSLAPKGLAGQETQYF. The V gene is TRBV5-1, the J gene TRBJ2-5; 12 bases fit TRBD2. Germline trimming cut 0 bases from V and 2 bases from J; bases unmatched to any gene: 8. This CDR3 is built from 18 residues. Looked up from germline, CDR1 is SGHRS and CDR2 is YFSETQ.

This clonotype was observed at least ten times. This chain links TRBV29-1 with TRBJ1-1; D is uncertain. Trimming removed 2 bases from V and 0 bases from J, with 7 bases in between. This CDR3 spans 13 amino acids. Germline assignment: CDR1 SQVTM and CDR2 ANQGSEA. The CDR3: CSVERQLNTEAFF. CDR3 sequence (DNA): TGCAGCGTTGAACGGCAATTGAACACTGAAGCTTTCTTT.

This clonotype has a handful of counts. The chain has TRBV20-1 and TRBJ2-7; a weak D match, TRBD1 (6 bases). The CDR3 is 13 residues long. V lost 6 bases and J lost 2, with 14 bases in between. The germline CDR1 and CDR2 sequences are DFQATT and SNEGSKA (reference sequence). CDR3 coding DNA: TGCAGTGCCAGGGGCAGGCTGGCCTACGAGCAGTACTTC. Amino acids: CSARGRLAYEQYF.

CDR3 bases: TGTGCCAGCAGCTACAGGGAAAAACTGTTTTTT. This encodes CASSYREKLFF. The rearrangement joins TRBV7-9 to TRBJ1-4; D may be TRBD1 (5 bases). The V end lost 4 bases, the J end lost 8 bases, and 5 bases lay between the germline ends. The CDR3 runs 11 residues. Germline CDR1 and CDR2: SEHNR and FQNEAQ (reference sequence).

This clonotype was picked up many times. The DNA of the CDR3 is TGCAGTGCTAGTGTGCTAGCGGACGCAAGCGGGGAGCTGTTTTTT. It codes for CSASVLADASGELFF. This sequence joins TRBV20-1 and TRBJ2-2; 7 bases fit TRBD2. The length of the CDR3 is 15 residues. V shed 3 bases and J 7 bases; nucleotides not matched to a gene: 11. Germline CDR1 and CDR2: DFQATT and SNEGSKA (reference sequence).

The chain employs TRBV2 and TRBJ2-7, with D perhaps TRBD1 or TRBD2 (5 bases each). With 5 bases removed from V and 6 bases from J, the gap between germline ends came to 11 bases. Germline V gene lookup returns CDR1 SNHLY and CDR2 FYNNEI. This CDR3 region has 12 residues. CDR3 DNA sequence: TGTGCCAGCAGTTTATCAGGGACCGAGCAGTACTTC. Its protein product is CASSLSGTEQYF.

The chain links TRBV7-8 to TRBJ2-7; TRBD1 matches at 8 bases. J lost 5 bases, V lost 10 bases, and 16 bases had no gene match. Germline V lookup: CDR1 SGHVS, CDR2 FQNEAQ. The CDR3 length is 15 residues. In DNA form, the CDR3 reads TGTGCCATCATCCGAGCCCGACAGGGGCGGCACGAGCAGTACTTC. Its protein is CAIIRARQGRHEQYF.

This clonotype appeared a few times. The chain employs TRBV28 and TRBJ2-1; D is tentatively TRBD1 or TRBD2 (5 bases each). This CDR3 region has 13 residues. Trimming took 8 bases from V and 4 from J, leaving 12 bases between them. Germline CDR1 reads MDHEN; CDR2 reads SYDVKM. CDR3 in amino acids: CASAGGTYNEQFF. Here the CDR3 DNA reads TGTGCCAGCGCTGGTGGGACGTACAATGAGCAGTTCTTC.

This clonotype was counted many times. The rearrangement uses TRBV10-3 and TRBJ2-7; D ambiguous. Trimming removed 2 bases from V and 5 bases from J, with 13 bases in between. From germline, CDR1 is ENHRY and CDR2 SYGVKD. This CDR3 has 14 amino acids. For the CDR3, the DNA is TGTGCCATCAGTGAGGCCACCTTGGGTAACGAGCAGTACTTC. Amino acid sequence: CAISEATLGNEQYF.

The rearrangement uses TRBV10-1 and TRBJ2-5, with 10 bases that match TRBD2. V lost 2 bases and J lost 1; bases outside the gene matches: 10. The CDR3 length is 18 residues. Germline loops: CDR1 WNHNN, CDR2 SYGVQD (reference sequence). The CDR3 DNA is TGCGCCAGCAGTGAGATACGGCTAGCGGGGGACTCCCAAGAGACCCAGTACTTC. This sequence encodes CASSEIRLAGDSQETQYF.

In this sample, this clonotype turned up a few times. The rearrangement uses TRBV7-9 and TRBJ1-1, with 10 positions matching TRBD1. This CDR3 is 15 amino acids long. Trimming cost V 3 bases and J 5 bases; bases outside gene matches: 6. Looked up from germline, CDR1 is SEHNR and CDR2 is FQNEAQ (reference sequence). The CDR3 spells CASSLGTGVRTEAFF. Here the CDR3 DNA reads TGTGCCAGCAGCTTGGGGACAGGGGTTCGGACTGAAGCTTTCTTT.